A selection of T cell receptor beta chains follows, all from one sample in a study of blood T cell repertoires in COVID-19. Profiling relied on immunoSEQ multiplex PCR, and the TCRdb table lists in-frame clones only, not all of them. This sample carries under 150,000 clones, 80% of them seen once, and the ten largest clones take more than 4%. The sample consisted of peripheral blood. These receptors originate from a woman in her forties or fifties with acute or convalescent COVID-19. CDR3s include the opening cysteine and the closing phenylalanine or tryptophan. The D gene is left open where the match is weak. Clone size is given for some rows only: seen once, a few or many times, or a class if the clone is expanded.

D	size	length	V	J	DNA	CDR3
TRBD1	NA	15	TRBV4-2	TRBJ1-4	TGTGCCAGCAGCCAAGATACAGGGGGAAATGAAAAACTGTTTTTT	CASSQDTGGNEKLFF
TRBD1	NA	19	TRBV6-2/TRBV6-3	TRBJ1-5	TGTGCCAGCAGTTACCCAATAGGCCGATCAGGGGGTAGCAATCAGCCCCAGCATTTT	CASSYPIGRSGGSNQPQHF
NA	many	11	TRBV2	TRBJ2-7	TGTGCCAGCAGTGATTACTACGAGCAGTACTTC	CASSDYYEQYF
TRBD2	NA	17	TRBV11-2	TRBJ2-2	TGTGCCAGCAGCTTCTCGACTAGCGGGGGAGGGGCCGGGGAGCTGTTTTTT	CASSFSTSGGGAGELFF
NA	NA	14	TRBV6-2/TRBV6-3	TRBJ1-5	TGTGCCAGCAGCGCCGACAGTTTTAATCAGCCCCAGCATTTT	CASSADSFNQPQHF
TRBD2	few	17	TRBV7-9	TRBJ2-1	TGTGCCAGCAGCAACCTTAACGGGGGGGCCCTATACAATGAGCAGTTCTTC	CASSNLNGGALYNEQFF
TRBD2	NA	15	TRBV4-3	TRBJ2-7	TGCGCCAGCAGCCCCGACGGGACTAGCGGGTACGAGCAGTACTTC	CASSPDGTSGYEQYF
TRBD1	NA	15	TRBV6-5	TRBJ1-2	TGTGCCAGCAGTTACTTGGGACAGCATCGCCATGGCTACACCTTC	CASSYLGQHRHGYTF
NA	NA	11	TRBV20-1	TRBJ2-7	TGCAGTGCTCTGGACAGCTACGAGCAGTACTTC	CSALDSYEQYF
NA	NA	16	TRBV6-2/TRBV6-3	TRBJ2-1	TGTGCCAGCAGTTTCGGGGGGCCCCGAGGGAGGAATGAGCAGTTCTTC	CASSFGGPRGRNEQFF
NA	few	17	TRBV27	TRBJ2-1	TGTGCCAGCAGTCCGGCCCGGTGGGGGGAAGGGAACAATGAGCAGTTCTTC	CASSPARWGEGNNEQFF
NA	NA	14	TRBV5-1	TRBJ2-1	TGCGCCAGCAAGGCAATCCAGGGGGGCGATGAGCAGTTCTTC	CASKAIQGGDEQFF
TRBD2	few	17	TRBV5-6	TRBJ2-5	TGTGCCAGCAGCTTGTTCCTAGCGGGGGGGCGGCAAGAGACCCAGTACTTC	CASSLFLAGGRQETQYF
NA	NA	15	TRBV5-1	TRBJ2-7	TGCGCCAGCAGCCCGCCGCGAGGAAAGTCCTACGAGCAGTACTTC	CASSPPRGKSYEQYF
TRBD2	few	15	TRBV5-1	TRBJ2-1	TGCGCCAGCAGCTGGGGACTAGCGGGAGAAAATGAGCAGTTCTTC	CASSWGLAGENEQFF
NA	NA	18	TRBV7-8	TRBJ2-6	TGTGCCAGCAGCTTAGTGGGAGGTAGCCTCTCTGGGGCCAACGTCCTGACTTTC	CASSLVGGSLSGANVLTF
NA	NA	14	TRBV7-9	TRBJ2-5	TGTGCCAGCAGCTTAGGGCAGTCCCAAGAGACCCAGTACTTC	CASSLGQSQETQYF
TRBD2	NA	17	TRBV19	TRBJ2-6	TGTGCCAGTAGCGGTAGCGGGGGCCTCTCTGGGGCCAACGTCCTGACTTTC	CASSGSGGLSGANVLTF
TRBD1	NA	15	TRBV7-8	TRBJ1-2	TGTGCCAGCAGCTTAGGGGGACAGGGGTTCTATGGCTACACCTTC	CASSLGGQGFYGYTF
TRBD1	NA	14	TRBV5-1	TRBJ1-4	TGCGCCAGCAGCCTACTACAGGGGGCTGAAAAACTGTTTTTT	CASSLLQGAEKLFF
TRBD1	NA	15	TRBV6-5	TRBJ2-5	TGTGCCAGCAGTTACTCGTCAGGGGGCCTAAAGACCCAGTACTTC	CASSYSSGGLKTQYF
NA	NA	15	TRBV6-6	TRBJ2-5	TGTGCCAGCAGTTATTTTGGGGGGGGGCAGGAGACCCAGTACTTC	CASSYFGGGQETQYF
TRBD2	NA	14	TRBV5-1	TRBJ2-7	TGCGCCAGCAGCTGGGGGGACTACTCCTACGAGCAGTACTTC	CASSWGDYSYEQYF
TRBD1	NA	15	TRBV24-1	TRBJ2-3	TGTGCCACCATCCCGGACAGGGCGCCCATGGATACGCAGTATTTT	CATIPDRAPMDTQYF
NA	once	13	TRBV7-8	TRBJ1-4	TGTGCCAGCAGCGCGTCCCGGGTTGAAAAACTGTTTTTT	CASSASRVEKLFF
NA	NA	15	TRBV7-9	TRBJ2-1	TGTGCCAGCAGTCGACAATTGAGCTCCTACAATGAGCAGTTCTTC	CASSRQLSSYNEQFF
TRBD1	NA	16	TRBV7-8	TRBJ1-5	TGTGCCAGCAGCTTAGGCGGGACAGGGAGCAATCAGCCCCAGCATTTT	CASSLGGTGSNQPQHF
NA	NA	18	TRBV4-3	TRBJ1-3	TGCGCCAGCAGCCAAGATCCCACGTCCACAGGTACTGGAAACACCATATATTTT	CASSQDPTSTGTGNTIYF